These 3 T cell receptor beta chains were sequenced from one sample in a study of human T cells and chemical hapten exposure (TCRdb year 2021). Total RNA was isolated from unfractionated whole blood collected in Tempus Blood RNA tubes. To prepare the library, 5' RACE was applied. Sequencing used an Illumina MiSeq. The raw public data were reprocessed by TCRdb itself: fastp quality trimming at Q25, MiXCR clonotype calling, in-frame beta chains only. Under each unique CDR3 protein, matching rows form one entry showing the most common genes and DNA. The sample contains about 140,000 distinct CDR3 sequences, about 4.3% of them found a single time. The biggest ten clones account for 1.2% to 1.5% of the sample. Every receptor here comes from a female donor in good health.

This clonotype was seen only a few times. The rearrangement uses TRBV7-2 and TRBJ2-7, with D maybe TRBD1 (6 bases). V lost 2 bases and J 3 bases, leaving 23 bases between the germline ends. The length of the CDR3 is 18 residues. CDR1 SGHTA and CDR2 FQGNSA come from the germline V gene. The CDR3 protein is CASSLRVGGLDRLYEQYF. CDR3 bases: TGTGCCAGCAGCTTAAGGGTTGGGGGTCTGGACAGACTCTACGAGCAGTACTTC. Filled out from reference TRBV7-2 and TRBJ2-7, the complete variable domain reads GAGVSQSPSNKVTEKGKDVELRCDPISGHTALYWYRQSLGQGLEFLIYFQGNSAPDKSGLPSDRFSAERTGGSVSTLTIQRTQQEDSAVYLCASSLRVGGLDRLYEQYFGPGTRLTVT.

This clonotype was counted ten times or more. The genes are TRBV5-1 and TRBJ2-1; no definite D call. The CDR3 runs to 14 residues. The V end lost 4 bases, the J end lost 7 bases, and 15 bases lay between the germline ends. Germline assignment: CDR1 SGHRS and CDR2 YFSETQ. CDR3 in DNA: TGCGCCAGCAGCGCGGTACTGCCACCGAATGAGCAGTTCTTC. Encoded protein: CASSAVLPPNEQFF.

Many counts were recorded for this clonotype. V gene TRBV5-1 combines with J gene TRBJ2-5; 7 nucleotides match TRBD1. The CDR3 is 14 amino acids. Looked up from germline, CDR1 is SGHRS and CDR2 is YFSETQ. The V gene end was trimmed by 0 bases and the J gene end by 4 bases; junction bases not matched to a gene: 3. CDR3 DNA: TGCGCCAGCAGCTTGGGACAGGGCTTAGAGACCCAGTACTTC. Protein: CASSLGQGLETQYF. Variable domain in full (rest from reference TRBV5-1 and TRBJ2-5): KAGVTQTPRYLIKTRGQQVTLSCSPISGHRSVSWYQQTPGQGLQFLFEYFSETQRNKGNFPGRFSGRQFSNSRSEMNVSTLELGDSALYLCASSLGQGLETQYFGPGTRLLVL.